This T cell receptor beta chain comes out of a study of PD-L1 blockade in urothelial cancer (TCRdb year 2017). The study in broad terms: All patients started therapy around 2014 and received atezolizumab 1,200 mg intravenously every 3 weeks. About 90% of the 29 patients were identified as males with urothelial cancer of bladder origin, and a prior smoking history was reported by 18 of 29 patients. Patients had an ECOG performance status of 0 or 1 and had received between 0 and 3 prior chemotherapy regimens. Blood samples were analyzed at two time points: 3 weeks after treatment start (second dose) and 6 weeks after treatment start. Blood samples yielded a median of around 150,000 T cells and some 80,000 unique TCRs, with median clonality roughly 0.085. Somatic, immune and clinical correlates of response to PD-L1 blockade with atezolizumab in urothelial cancer were the focus of an exploratory multi-omic analysis. Pretreatment tumor samples and matched peripheral blood, collected serially before and after atezolizumab treatment, underwent TCR sequencing. Durable clinical benefit was defined as a progression-free survival longer than 6 months, and TCR features were additionally tested against progression-free survival and overall survival. In the same patients who had TCR sequencing, pretreatment tumors also underwent whole exome sequencing and RNA sequencing. Durable clinical benefit was achieved by nine patients but not by the remaining 20. Twenty-nine patients had pretreatment blood TCR-seq, roughly 25 had at least one posttreatment blood collection, and roughly 25 had tumor TCR-seq. On the study overall, not on this receptor specifically: Because the sample size was small (n of about 30) and many of the analyses were exploratory, the results are meant to be hypothesis-generating. Patients with durable benefit showed greater expansion of tumor-associated TCR clones in peripheral blood 3 weeks after starting treatment (n ≈ 21, p = 0.022). Improved progression-free and overall survival was found to be associated with pretreatment peripheral blood TCR clonality below the median.

CDR3 length: 15 amino acids, cysteine to phenylalanine. Only the CDR3 portion is preserved as DNA: 45 bases, with reading frame beginning at the first base. As encoded in the germline V gene, CDR1 is SGHVS while CDR2 is FQNEAQ. V lost 3 bases and J lost 1 base; the stretch between them is 9 bases long. Synthetic TCR analog templates were spiked into each PCR to estimate absolute template abundance from read counts. The immunoSEQ assay was used to amplify TCRbeta CDR3 regions from genomic DNA with bias-controlled V and J gene primers. Sequencing of rearranged TCRbeta segments was performed at approximately 20X coverage. On the study's bioinformatics: Clustering was used to correct sequencing errors, and CDR3s were annotated against IMGT to assign V, D and J genes. Out-of-frame and stop-codon sequences were excluded, and only productive TCRbeta rearrangements were used in downstream analyses. To compute clonality, Shannon entropy was normalized by the log of the number of unique productive sequences and then subtracted from one. Clones differing between time points or between blood and tumor were identified using Fisher's exact test with Benjamini-Hochberg correction, with an adjusted p below 0.01 applied as the threshold. TCRdb's version of the immuneACCESS table is confined to in-frame rearrangements and falls short of the full clone set. An unresolved V gene accounts for under half of the shortfall where checked; the remainder is of unknown origin. Clone size and the V and J calls come from that table; the DNA yielded D and trimming. The sample yields around 100,000 clones; over 75% were counted once. The ten largest clones represent approximately 2.4% of the sample.

A total of 25 to 35 patients with locally advanced or metastatic urothelial carcinoma, treated at Memorial Sloan Kettering on a trial protocol, made up the cohort. Peripheral blood mononuclear cells were collected pretreatment and during treatment, with between 1 and 8 total time points obtained per patient. The Qiagen DNeasy Blood extraction kit was used to purify genomic DNA from total PBMCs and tumor samples. PBMCs were collected pretreatment and during treatment, and were isolated and stored as previously described. Notes on this clone: Its antigen is not yet known. Per-base qualities were not stored, and no clone one base away is much larger.

The sequence was obtained from a man in his fifties or sixties with urothelial cancer. The chain employs TRBV7-8 and TRBJ1-4; no confident D gene assignment can be made. The sample was PBMCs, taken around atezolizumab (anti-PD-L1) treatment. The CDR3 protein sequence reads: CASSFGSGTNEKLFF. The nucleotide sequence reads TGTGCCAGCAGCTTTGGAAGCGGAACTAATGAAAAACTGTTTTTT.